These 32 T cell receptor beta chains came from one sample sequenced in a study of shared clonotypes between healthy human individuals. Profiled with immunoSEQ multiplex PCR; TCRdb holds only in-frame clones, not every one. The table lists roughly 1,600,000 clones, about 98.5% of them singletons. Material for sequencing was naive CD4+ T cells sorted from blood. Specified subset: CD45RA+ positively selected. The receptors here all came from a man aged 25 to 45 in good health.

The rearrangement links TRBV7-2 to TRBJ1-5, with TRBD1 as a possible D gene (5 bases). The V gene lost 5 bases and the J gene lost 4 bases, with 18 bases spanning the gap. The CDR3 runs 16 residues. Germline V gene data show CDR1 as SGHTA and CDR2 as FQGNSA. In DNA form, the CDR3 reads TGTGCCAGCAGCCCGGACTGGGGGGATGGGAATCAGCCCCAGCATTTT. This gives the protein CASSPDWGDGNQPQHF.

The genes are TRBV11-2 and TRBJ2-3; 14 bases are shared with TRBD2. The CDR3 covers 17 residues. Germline V lookup: CDR1 SGHAT, CDR2 FQNNGV. The V gene end was trimmed by 4 bases and the J gene end by 2 bases; junction bases not matched to a gene: 5. This CDR3 is CASSSRLAGGFTDTQYF. In DNA form, the CDR3 reads TGTGCCAGCAGCTCTAGACTAGCGGGAGGGTTCACAGATACGCAGTATTTT.

V and J are TRBV11-2 and TRBJ1-3; no reliable D call. This CDR3 is built from 18 residues. With 0 bases removed from V and 4 bases from J, the gap between germline ends came to 19 bases. CDR1 and CDR2 from the germline V gene are SGHAT and FQNNGV. The CDR3 reads CASSLDPSPRLAGNTIYF. CDR3 coding DNA: TGTGCCAGCAGCTTAGATCCGAGCCCCAGATTGGCAGGAAACACCATATATTTT.

A word on this clone: The same CDR3 is also encoded by other DNA sequences in this sample. The V and J genes are TRBV5-4 and TRBJ1-3; D unclear. CDR3 length equals 13 residues. V lost 2 bases and J lost 0, with 3 bases in between. Germline values: CDR1 SGHNT, CDR2 YYREEE (reference sequence). The CDR3 loop is CASSLNSGNTIYF. As DNA, the CDR3 is TGTGCCAGCAGCTTAAACTCTGGAAACACCATATATTTT. Complete variable domain (other parts from reference TRBV5-4 and TRBJ1-3): ETGVTQSPTHLIKTRGQQVTLRCSSQSGHNTVSWYQQALGQGPQFIFQYYREEENGRGNFPPRFSGLQFPNYSSELNVNALELDDSALYLCASSLNSGNTIYFGEGSWLTVV.

The genes are TRBV5-1 and TRBJ1-1; 7 nucleotides align to TRBD1. The junction had 2 bases not matched to a gene; V was cut back by 2 bases and J by 1 base. The CDR3 runs 14 residues. Germline-derived CDR1 and CDR2 are SGHRS and YFSETQ. The CDR3 DNA follows: TGCGCCAGCAGCTTCAACAGGGGGAACACTGAAGCTTTCTTT. The encoded protein is CASSFNRGNTEAFF.

V is TRBV7-9 and J is TRBJ1-1; TRBD1 agrees at 7 bases. CDR3 length: 14 residues. CDR1 and CDR2 from the germline V gene are SEHNR and FQNEAQ (reference sequence). V shed 5 bases and J 1 base; nucleotides not matched to a gene: 4. CDR3: CASSRGQQNTEAFF. The DNA of the CDR3 is TGTGCCAGCAGCCGGGGACAGCAGAACACTGAAGCTTTCTTT. The whole variable domain, remainder taken from reference TRBV7-9 and TRBJ1-1, is DTGVSQNPRHKITKRGQNVTFRCDPISEHNRLYWYRQTLGQGPEFLTYFQNEAQLEKSRLLSDRFSAERPKGSFSTLEIQRTEQGDSAMYLCASSRGQQNTEAFFGQGTRLTVV.

This sequence joins TRBV14 and TRBJ2-5; TRBD2 aligns across 10 bases. CDR1 is SGHDN and CDR2 is FVKESK in the germline V gene. J lost 0 bases, V lost 2 bases, and 6 bases had no gene match. The length of the CDR3 is 17 residues. The CDR3 reads CASSQKAGGLYQETQYF. CDR3 nucleotide sequence: TGTGCCAGCAGCCAAAAAGCGGGAGGGCTCTACCAAGAGACCCAGTACTTC.

CDR3: CASSSGQGYTMNTEAFF. CDR3 sequence (DNA): TGTGCCAGCAGCTCCGGACAGGGCTATACAATGAACACTGAAGCTTTCTTT. This sequence joins TRBV7-9 and TRBJ1-1, with 8 bases that match TRBD1. V lost 4 bases, J lost 0 bases, and 10 bases stayed unmatched. This CDR3 is built from 17 residues. Germline V gene sequence: CDR1 SEHNR, CDR2 FQNEAQ (reference sequence).

The genes are TRBV7-3 and TRBJ2-1; maybe TRBD2 (5 bases). Trimming took off 0 bases at V and 4 bases at J, with 7 bases between the two ends. This CDR3 has 14 amino acids. Germline CDR1 and CDR2: SGHTA and FQGTGA. In nucleotides, the CDR3 is TGTGCCAGCAGCTTAACAGCGGCTTACAATGAGCAGTTCTTC. Its protein product is CASSLTAAYNEQFF.

V and J are TRBV7-2 and TRBJ2-3; 13 bases are shared with TRBD2. The CDR3 runs to 16 residues. The germline V gene encodes CDR1 SGHTA and CDR2 FQGNSA. Trimming cost V 1 base and J 6 bases; bases outside gene matches: 4. CDR3 amino acids: CASSLEGTSGTDTQYF. For the CDR3, the DNA is TGTGCCAGCAGCTTAGAGGGGACTAGCGGGACTGATACGCAGTATTTT.

V is TRBV7-2 and J is TRBJ2-1; 8 bases map to TRBD2. V lost 8 bases to trimming and J lost 7 bases; unmatched junction nucleotides: 10. CDR1 SGHTA and CDR2 FQGNSA come from the germline V gene. This CDR3 has 14 amino acids. CDR3 protein: CASRRGGARNEQFF. In nucleotides, the CDR3 is TGTGCCAGCCGCCGGGGGGGCGCCAGGAATGAGCAGTTCTTC. Full variable domain (outside the CDR3, taken from reference TRBV7-2 and TRBJ2-1): GAGVSQSPSNKVTEKGKDVELRCDPISGHTALYWYRQSLGQGLEFLIYFQGNSAPDKSGLPSDRFSAERTGGSVSTLTIQRTQQEDSAVYLCASRRGGARNEQFFGPGTRLTVL.

V usage is TRBV5-1 and J usage is TRBJ2-7, with D perhaps TRBD1 (5 bases). The CDR3 sequence is 13 residues long. Trimming removed 0 bases at V and 4 bases at J, with 8 bases between. Per the germline V gene, CDR1 is SGHRS and CDR2 is YFSETQ. This chain's CDR3 is CASSLEGLYEQYF. In DNA, the CDR3 is TGCGCCAGCAGCTTGGAGGGGCTTTACGAGCAGTACTTC.

The count of this clone is one. The chain uses TRBV5-5 and TRBJ2-7; 9 bases match TRBD1. The CDR3 length is 16 residues. V shed 5 bases, J shed 4 bases, and the junction held 13 bases outside the gene matches. Germline V gene data show CDR1 as SGHKS and CDR2 as YYEKEE (reference sequence). The CDR3, as DNA: TGTGCCAGCAGGCCCCGACAGGGGGTCGACGAGTACGAGCAGTACTTC. Its translation is CASRPRQGVDEYEQYF.

The V call is TRBV19, the J call TRBJ1-5, with D hard to call. Trimming left V 4 bases short and J 1 base short, with 14 bases between. CDR1 and CDR2 from the germline V gene are LNHDA and SQIVND (reference sequence). The length of the CDR3 is 16 residues. The CDR3, as DNA: TGTGCCAGTAGTACCCGACACACCGAGAGCAATCAGCCCCAGCATTTT. It specifies CASSTRHTESNQPQHF. Together with reference TRBV19 and TRBJ1-5, the CDR3 gives the full variable domain: DGGITQSPKYLFRKEGQNVTLSCEQNLNHDAMYWYRQDPGQGLRLIYYSQIVNDFQKGDIAEGYSVSREKKESFPLTVTSAQKNPTAFYLCASSTRHTESNQPQHFGDGTRLSIL.

This clone was counted only a few times. V and J are TRBV29-1 and TRBJ2-7; TRBD2 aligns across 13 bases. CDR3 length equals 14 residues. Losses at the gene ends were 7 bases for V and 3 bases for J; bases not matched to a gene: 6. Per the germline V gene, CDR1 is SQVTM and CDR2 is ANQGSEA. CDR3 in DNA: TGCAGCGCCGGGACTAGCGGGGAATTCTACGAGCAGTACTTC. This translates into CSAGTSGEFYEQYF.

The chain carries TRBV15 and TRBJ2-4, with 9 bases that match TRBD1. V dropped 1 base and J dropped 1; count of bases not matched to a gene: 11. CDR3 length: 19 residues. Per the germline V gene, CDR1 is LNHNV and CDR2 is YYDKDF (reference sequence). CDR3 protein: CATSRGDREYGPAKNIQYF. In DNA, the CDR3 is TGTGCCACCAGCAGAGGGGACAGGGAGTATGGGCCCGCCAAAAACATTCAGTACTTC. Drawing the rest from reference TRBV15 and TRBJ2-4, the complete variable domain is DAMVIQNPRYQVTQFGKPVTLSCSQTLNHNVMYWYQQKSSQAPKLLFHYYDKDFNNEADTPDNFQSRRPNTSFCFLDIRSPGLGDTAMYLCATSRGDREYGPAKNIQYFGAGTRLSVL.

This chain uses TRBV7-3 with TRBJ2-7; D is unresolved. The CDR3 totals 13 residues. With 2 bases removed from V and 2 bases from J, the gap between germline ends came to 7 bases. Germline assignment: CDR1 SGHTA and CDR2 FQGTGA. The CDR3 sequence: CASSLSRTYEQYF. The CDR3 DNA follows: TGTGCCAGCAGCTTATCACGGACCTACGAGCAGTACTTC. The full variable domain, with the rest looked up from reference TRBV7-3 and TRBJ2-7, is GAGVSQTPSNKVTEKGKYVELRCDPISGHTALYWYRQSLGQGPEFLIYFQGTGAADDSGLPNDRFFAVRPEGSVSTLKIQRTERGDSAVYLCASSLSRTYEQYFGPGTRLTVT.

The rearrangement links TRBV4-3 to TRBJ1-2, with TRBD1 matching over 7 bases. The V gene's germline CDR1 is LGHNA and CDR2 YSLEER. The ends lost 1 base at V and 4 bases at J; junction bases unmatched: 6. The CDR3 has 15 residues. CDR3 region: CASSQVRDSLYGYTF. The CDR3 DNA follows: TGCGCCAGCAGCCAAGTCCGGGACAGCCTCTATGGCTACACCTTC.

This chain links TRBV11-2 with TRBJ2-7; TRBD1 matches at 8 bases. The CDR3 is made up of 12 amino acids. CDR1 and CDR2 (germline): SGHAT, FQNNGV. In DNA form, the CDR3 reads TGTGCTAACAGGGGGGACTCCTACGAGCAGTACTTC. It is translated as CANRGDSYEQYF.

This rearrangement joins TRBV29-1 to TRBJ2-7; 9 bases agree with TRBD1. This CDR3 contains 14 residues. Germline V gene lookup returns CDR1 SQVTM and CDR2 ANQGSEA. The trim removed 7 bases at V and 5 bases at J, leaving 12 bases unmatched. CDR3 protein: CSAMPGGQGNEQYF. The CDR3 DNA sequence: TGCAGCGCAATGCCGGGGGGACAGGGAAACGAGCAGTACTTC.

J is TRBJ2-1 and V is TRBV27, with D possibly TRBD2 on 6 matching bases. The CDR3 length is 16 residues. In germline, CDR1 is MNHEY, CDR2 SMNVEV (reference sequence). Trimming took off 0 bases at V and 0 bases at J, with 9 bases between the two ends. The CDR3 region has the DNA TGTGCCAGCAGTTTATCTTTACTAGCCTCCTACAATGAGCAGTTCTTC. This gives the protein CASSLSLLASYNEQFF.

This sequence joins TRBV27 and TRBJ1-1; D might be TRBD1 (5 bases). CDR1 is MNHEY and CDR2 is SMNVEV in the germline V gene (reference sequence). Trimming shortened V by 6 bases and J by 8 bases, and 13 bases separated the two germline ends. CDR3 size: 12 residues. The CDR3 here is CASRITGGEAFF. The CDR3 coding sequence is TGTGCCAGCAGGATTACCGGGGGAGAAGCTTTCTTT.

V usage is TRBV18 and J usage is TRBJ2-7, with D possibly being TRBD1 (6 bases). V was pared by 2 bases and J by 3 bases, with 20 bases between. Germline-derived CDR1 and CDR2 are KGHSH and LQKENI. The CDR3 sequence is 17 residues long. For the CDR3, the DNA is TGTGCCAGCTCACCAAACCCCGGAGGCAGGGACAACTACGAGCAGTACTTC. This codes for CASSPNPGGRDNYEQYF.

The chain is built from TRBV10-2 and TRBJ2-6, with D unresolved. Trimming took off 8 bases at V and 1 base at J, with 9 bases between the two ends. CDR1 and CDR2 from the germline V gene are WSHSY and SAAADI. CDR3 length: 14 amino acids. The CDR3 protein is CASAGSSGANVLTF. CDR3 in DNA: TGCGCCAGCGCCGGAAGTTCTGGGGCCAACGTCCTGACTTTC.

The chain couples TRBV6-1 to TRBJ1-1; TRBD1 matches at 7 bases. With 5 bases clipped from V and 3 bases from J, the junction kept 3 bases outside the gene matches. The CDR3 runs to 13 residues. In germline, CDR1 is MNHNS, CDR2 SASEGT. The CDR3 sequence is CASSKTGDTEAFF. The CDR3 DNA is TGTGCCAGCAGTAAAACAGGGGACACTGAAGCTTTCTTT.

This chain connects TRBV7-9 to TRBJ2-1; TRBD2 is a possible D gene (6 bases). CDR3 length: 17 residues. V was trimmed by 5 bases and J by 0 bases, leaving 17 bases between them. CDR1 SEHNR and CDR2 FQNEAQ come from the germline V gene (reference sequence). The CDR3 loop is CASSTGLRESSYNEQFF. Here the CDR3 DNA reads TGTGCCAGCAGCACAGGCCTCCGGGAGAGCTCCTACAATGAGCAGTTCTTC.

The V and J genes are TRBV25-1 and TRBJ1-2; D is unclear. The V gene lost 8 bases and the J gene lost 4 bases, with 8 bases spanning the gap. CDR1 is MGHDK and CDR2 is SYGVNS in the germline V gene. CDR3 length: 11 amino acids. DNA of the CDR3: TGTGCCAGCGTAGGAATCTATGGCTACACCTTC. This sequence encodes CASVGIYGYTF.

The chain joins TRBV4-3 to TRBJ2-7, with D possibly being TRBD2 (6 bases). V was cut by 1 base and J by 7 bases, with 8 bases left in between. The CDR3 runs 12 residues. Germline V gene lookup returns CDR1 LGHNA and CDR2 YSLEER. The CDR3 coding sequence is TGCGCCAGCAGCCAAGTTGGGAGGGAGCAGTACTTC. The encoded protein is CASSQVGREQYF.

The chain links TRBV18 to TRBJ2-5; 12 positions agree with TRBD2. This CDR3 spans 16 amino acids. Germline-derived CDR1 and CDR2 are KGHSH and LQKENI. J lost 2 bases, V lost 2 bases, and 3 bases had no gene match. The chain's CDR3 is CASSPWTSGEQETQYF. The DNA of the CDR3 is TGTGCCAGCTCACCATGGACTAGCGGGGAGCAAGAGACCCAGTACTTC.

The chain links TRBV28 to TRBJ1-2; 11 bases are a match to TRBD1. The length of the CDR3 is 16 residues. V lost 4 bases to trimming and J lost 5 bases; unmatched junction nucleotides: 9. Per the germline V gene, CDR1 is MDHEN and CDR2 is SYDVKM. The CDR3 DNA sequence: TGTGCCAGCAGTTCGGTCGTTGGACAGGGGGCGTATGGCTACACCTTC. Its translation is CASSSVVGQGAYGYTF.

The chain recombines TRBV28 with TRBJ1-2; D is perhaps TRBD1 (5 bases). CDR1 and CDR2 (germline): MDHEN, SYDVKM. V was clipped by 5 bases and J by 3 bases, with 19 bases between them. The CDR3 has 16 amino acids. The CDR3 reads CASSPLRVGRHYGYTF. The CDR3 coding sequence is TGTGCCAGCAGTCCTCTCAGGGTTGGGCGTCACTATGGCTACACCTTC.

The rearrangement joins TRBV28 to TRBJ1-5; perhaps TRBD1 as D (5 bases). Trimming shortened V by 7 bases and J by 4 bases, and 14 bases separated the two germline ends. The CDR3 has 14 residues. The germline V gene has CDR1 MDHEN and CDR2 SYDVKM. The CDR3 coding sequence is TGTGCCAGCACCCCCGGGGCGACAAATCAGCCCCAGCATTTT. Protein sequence: CASTPGATNQPQHF.